Listed below are T cell receptor beta chains from one sample, sequenced in a study of blood T cell repertoires in COVID-19. Clones were read by immunoSEQ multiplex PCR, and TCRdb kept only the in-frame ones, dropping some. The data contain 250,000 to 300,000 clones, more than 70% of them singletons. What was sequenced was peripheral blood. These receptors originate from a woman between 40 and 55 years old who had recovered from COVID-19. Both conserved end residues are part of each CDR3. The D gene is left open where the match is weak. Rows give clone size only sometimes, using once, few, many, or a class for an expanded clone.

>.|TRBV6-5|TRBJ2-1|TRBD2
CASSYSGGGGPNEQFF
TGTGCCAGCAGTTACTCCGGCGGGGGGGGGCCCAATGAGCAGTTCTTC
>.|TRBV30|TRBJ1-5|TRBD1
CASARTGPGQPQHF
TGTGCCAGCGCCCGGACAGGGCCGGGTCAGCCCCAGCATTTT
>.|TRBV15|TRBJ2-1|TRBD1
CATSGGGQGSSYNEQFF
TGTGCCACCAGCGGGGGGGGACAGGGGAGCTCCTACAATGAGCAGTTCTTC
>.|TRBV13|TRBJ2-7|TRBD1
CASSSNLPGQVYEQYF
TGTGCCAGCAGCTCAAACTTACCGGGACAGGTTTACGAGCAGTACTTC
>.|TRBV5-1|TRBJ2-3|.
CASSLRLLSGTDTQYF
TGCGCCAGCAGCCTCCGACTTTTGTCAGGGACAGATACGCAGTATTTT
>few|TRBV9|TRBJ2-3|.
CASSVLASTDTQYF
TGTGCCAGCAGCGTCCTAGCGAGCACAGATACGCAGTATTTT
>.|TRBV10-3|TRBJ1-2|TRBD1
CAISEARGDGYTF
TGTGCCATCAGTGAAGCCAGGGGGGATGGCTACACCTTC
>.|TRBV5-4|TRBJ2-3|.
CASSLGSSDTQYF
TGTGCCAGCAGCTTGGGGAGTTCGGATACGCAGTATTTT
>.|TRBV7-8|TRBJ1-2|.
CASSSMRYGYTF
TGTGCCAGCAGCTCAATGCGCTATGGCTACACCTTC
>.|TRBV5-1|TRBJ2-5|.
CASSLAGASQETQYF
TGCGCCAGCAGCTTGGCTGGGGCAAGCCAAGAGACCCAGTACTTC
>.|TRBV11-3|TRBJ2-2|.
CASSRSPNTGELFF
TGTGCCAGCAGCAGAAGCCCGAACACCGGGGAGCTGTTTTTT
>.|TRBV3-1/TRBV3-2|TRBJ2-7|TRBD2
CASRPGLAGPYEQYF
TGTGCCAGCAGACCCGGACTAGCGGGACCCTACGAGCAGTACTTC
>.|TRBV18|TRBJ1-3|.
CASSPGAWGGNTIYF
TGTGCCAGCTCACCAGGGGCCTGGGGTGGAAACACCATATATTTT
>.|TRBV5-4|TRBJ2-2|.
CASSRDSGSGNGELFF
TGTGCCAGCAGCCGCGATTCAGGGTCCGGTAACGGGGAGCTGTTTTTT
>.|TRBV6-4|TRBJ2-2|TRBD2
CASSALAASDTGELFF
TGTGCCAGCAGTGCCCTAGCGGCATCCGACACCGGGGAGCTGTTTTTT
>.|TRBV9|TRBJ1-4|.
CAGQTPGPFPFF
TGTGCCGGACAAACACCGGGCCCCTTTCCGTTTTTT
>.|TRBV3-1/TRBV3-2|TRBJ1-4|.
CASSQSDWGANEKLFF
TGTGCCAGCAGCCAAAGTGACTGGGGAGCTAATGAAAAACTGTTTTTT
>.|TRBV30|TRBJ2-6|TRBD1
CAWRGEDRAGANVLTF
TGTGCCTGGAGGGGGGAGGACAGGGCTGGGGCCAACGTCCTGACTTTC
>.|TRBV11-2|TRBJ1-1|.
CASSKEGGTEAFF
TGTGCCAGCAGCAAAGAGGGTGGGACTGAAGCTTTCTTT
>.|TRBV27|TRBJ1-1|TRBD1
CASRGQAEAFF
TGTGCCAGCAGAGGACAGGCTGAAGCTTTCTTT
>.|TRBV18|TRBJ2-7|TRBD1
CASSPDRGRAPTAYEQYF
TGTGCCAGCTCACCGGACAGGGGCCGGGCCCCCACAGCCTACGAGCAGTACTTC
>.|TRBV19|TRBJ1-1|TRBD1
CASSPRTGGGYTEAFF
TGTGCCAGTAGTCCCCGGACAGGGGGCGGGTACACTGAAGCTTTCTTT
>.|TRBV6-2/TRBV6-3|TRBJ1-1|TRBD1
CASSLRGQLNTEAFF
TGTGCCAGCAGCCTACGGGGACAGCTGAACACTGAAGCTTTCTTT
>once|TRBV5-4|TRBJ2-3|.
CASSNYGRSPDTQYF
TGTGCCAGCAGCAACTACGGGAGATCCCCAGATACGCAGTATTTT
>.|TRBV16|TRBJ2-7|TRBD2
CASSGMAGGSYEQYF
TGTGCCAGCAGTGGGATGGCCGGGGGGTCCTACGAGCAGTACTTC
>.|TRBV2|TRBJ2-3|TRBD1
CASSEAGTDFEDTQYF
TGTGCCAGCAGTGAAGCGGGGACAGATTTTGAGGATACGCAGTATTTT
>.|TRBV7-2|TRBJ2-7|.
CASSPGIPYEQYF
TGTGCCAGCAGCCCCGGGATTCCCTACGAGCAGTACTTC
>.|TRBV7-3|TRBJ1-1|TRBD1
CASSSQGRGNTEAFF
TGTGCCAGCAGCTCACAGGGGCGGGGGAACACTGAAGCTTTCTTT
>.|TRBV18|TRBJ1-2|.
CASSPLTALGGGYTF
TGTGCCAGCTCACCACTGACGGCCCTTGGGGGGGGCTACACCTTC
>.|TRBV15|TRBJ1-2|TRBD1
CATSRDRGRAETF
TGTGCCACCAGCAGAGATAGGGGGCGCGCGGAAACCTTC
>.|TRBV5-5|TRBJ2-5|TRBD2
CASSPGGSGGETQYF
TGTGCCAGCAGCCCCGGCGGGTCGGGGGGGGAGACCCAGTACTTC
>.|TRBV3-1/TRBV3-2|TRBJ2-2|.
CASSQSGNTGELFF
TGTGCCAGCAGCCAATCGGGGAACACCGGGGAGCTGTTTTTT
>.|TRBV5-4|TRBJ2-7|.
CASSLGTIYGVNYEQYF
TGTGCCAGCAGCTTGGGTACTATCTATGGCGTCAACTACGAGCAGTACTTC
>few|TRBV6-6|TRBJ1-4|TRBD1
CASSQDRGGEKLFF
TGTGCCAGCAGCCAAGACAGGGGCGGTGAAAAACTGTTTTTT
>once|TRBV5-1|TRBJ1-4|.
CASSLDAIGTNEKLFF
TGCGCCAGCAGCTTGGACGCGATCGGAACTAATGAAAAACTGTTTTTT
>.|TRBV10-3|TRBJ2-5|.
CAISASQETQYF
TGTGCCATCAGCGCTAGCCAGGAGACCCAGTACTTC
>once|TRBV9|TRBJ1-2|TRBD1
CASSGPGTGGYGYTF
TGTGCCAGCAGCGGCCCCGGGACAGGGGGTTATGGCTACACCTTC
>.|TRBV10-3|TRBJ1-4|.
CAISPTGLNEKLFF
TGTGCCATCAGTCCGACAGGACTTAATGAAAAACTGTTTTTT
>.|TRBV28|TRBJ2-7|.
CASSLYYRFYEQYF
TGTGCCAGCAGTTTATACTACAGGTTTTACGAGCAGTACTTC
>.|TRBV7-6|TRBJ2-7|.
CASSPERGGGYEQYF
TGTGCCAGCAGCCCGGAGAGGGGAGGGGGTTACGAGCAGTACTTC
>once|TRBV5-1|TRBJ2-3|TRBD2
CASALGRGPDTQYF
TGCGCCAGCGCCCTGGGGAGGGGTCCAGATACGCAGTATTTT
>.|TRBV6-2/TRBV6-3|TRBJ2-7|TRBD2
CASSYSTAGVFSYEQYF
TGTGCCAGCAGTTACTCGACGGCGGGAGTGTTCTCCTACGAGCAGTACTTC
>.|TRBV2|TRBJ2-3|.
CASIGLAGDTQYF
TGTGCCAGCATTGGGCTGGCGGGAGATACGCAGTATTTT
>.|TRBV30|TRBJ1-2|TRBD1
CAWSVGDRNYGYTF
TGTGCCTGGAGTGTGGGGGACAGAAACTATGGCTACACCTTC
>.|TRBV14|TRBJ2-7|.
CASSQADTPGYEQYF
TGTGCCAGCAGCCAAGCAGACACCCCTGGCTACGAGCAGTACTTC
>few|TRBV6-5|TRBJ2-2|TRBD2
CASSRGGGTGELFF
TGTGCCAGCAGCCGTGGGGGGGGCACCGGGGAGCTGTTTTTT
>.|TRBV7-3|TRBJ2-1|TRBD2
CASSPTGLAGPNEQFF
TGTGCCAGCAGCCCCACGGGACTAGCGGGACCGAATGAGCAGTTCTTC
>.|TRBV10-3|TRBJ2-5|TRBD2
CAISRRLAGGQETQYF
TGTGCCATCAGTAGACGACTAGCGGGAGGACAAGAGACCCAGTACTTC
>.|TRBV15|TRBJ2-1|TRBD2
CATSSPGLAGAWGQFF
TGTGCCACCAGCAGTCCGGGACTAGCGGGGGCTTGGGGGCAGTTCTTC
>.|TRBV5-5|TRBJ1-6|.
CASSVAVKSPLHF
TGTGCCAGCAGCGTGGCGGTTAAGTCACCCCTCCACTTT
>.|TRBV19|TRBJ2-3|.
CASSRLDANTDTQYF
TGTGCCAGTAGTAGACTAGACGCGAACACAGATACGCAGTATTTT
>once|TRBV2|TRBJ1-1|.
CASNRAMNTEAFF
TGTGCCAGCAACCGAGCCATGAACACTGAAGCTTTCTTT
>.|TRBV7-2|TRBJ2-3|.
CASSLVPRTSFSSTQYF
TGTGCCAGCAGCTTAGTCCCCCGAACTAGTTTTTCAAGTACGCAGTATTTT